Each of the 28 T cell receptor beta chains below was sequenced from the same sample in a study of blood T cell repertoires in COVID-19. TCRdb's table, derived via immunoSEQ multiplex PCR, lists solely in-frame clones and lacks some. Among around 150,000 clones listed, 92% were seen once. Sequencing used peripheral blood. These receptors originate from a man younger than 45 with COVID-19, enrolled during active disease.

V usage is TRBV6-6 and J usage is TRBJ1-6; 7 bases fit TRBD1. This CDR3 region has 15 residues. The V gene end was trimmed by 8 bases and the J gene end by 4 bases; junction bases not matched to a gene: 8. Germline lookup yields CDR1 MNHNY and CDR2 SVGAGI (reference sequence). In DNA, the CDR3 is TGTGCCAGCGGTGCTACACAGGGGTATAATTCACCCCTCCACTTT. This codes for CASGATQGYNSPLHF.

This chain joins TRBV5-1 and TRBJ2-1, with TRBD1 identical over 7 bases. The V gene end was trimmed by 4 bases and the J gene end by 6 bases; junction bases not matched to a gene: 7. CDR1 SGHRS and CDR2 YFSETQ come from the germline V gene. The CDR3 has 14 residues. DNA for the CDR3: TGCGCCAGCAGCCTTCAAACAGGGGTCAATGAGCAGTTCTTC. Protein: CASSLQTGVNEQFF.

This chain connects TRBV9 to TRBJ1-1; 12 bases are a match to TRBD1. The CDR3 spans 19 residues. CDR1 and CDR2 (germline): SGDLS, YYNGEE. V dropped 4 bases and J dropped 3; count of bases not matched to a gene: 16. Written as DNA, the CDR3 is TGTGCCAGCAGCCCACGTACCGGGACAGGGGGCTTCTTTGACACTGAAGCTTTCTTT. As protein: CASSPRTGTGGFFDTEAFF. Based on the CDR3 plus reference TRBV9 and TRBJ1-1, the full variable domain is DSGVTQTPKHLITATGQRVTLRCSPRSGDLSVYWYQQSLDQGLQFLIQYYNGEERAKGNILERFSAQQFPDLHSELNLSSLELGDSALYFCASSPRTGTGGFFDTEAFFGQGTRLTVV.

The gene calls are TRBV28 and TRBJ2-3, with D maybe TRBD2 (5 bases). The CDR3 extends over 13 amino acids. The ends were cut back, 10 bases at V and 1 base at J, with 12 bases in the middle. Germline values: CDR1 MDHEN, CDR2 SYDVKM. CDR3 nucleotide sequence: TGTGCCACCATTCTTAGCGGCACAGATACGCAGTATTTT. Translation gives CATILSGTDTQYF.

The chain couples TRBV2 to TRBJ1-1, with 8 bases that match TRBD1. The junction had 13 bases not matched to a gene; V was cut back by 6 bases and J by 1 base. Looked up from germline, CDR1 is SNHLY and CDR2 is FYNNEI. The CDR3 is 17 amino acids. The CDR3 nucleotides are TGTGCCAGCAGCCTTACTTCCCTCAGGGGGCGGAACACTGAAGCTTTCTTT. This encodes CASSLTSLRGRNTEAFF.

This chain connects TRBV5-6 to TRBJ2-1, with 7 bases identical to TRBD1. This CDR3 is 11 amino acids long. Germline CDR1 is SGHDT and CDR2 is YYEEEE. V trimming: 4 bases; J trimming: 12 bases; junction bases outside the gene matches: 4. The CDR3 loop reads CASSTGVGQFF. The CDR3 DNA reads TGTGCCAGCAGCACAGGGGTGGGGCAGTTCTTC.

This clone was detected once. This sequence joins TRBV7-2 and TRBJ2-1, with 7 positions matching TRBD2. After removal of 4 bases from V and 5 bases from J, the junction contained 8 bases not matched to a gene. The CDR3 runs to 15 residues. Germline CDR1 and CDR2: SGHTA and FQGNSA. The CDR3 is CASSSKAGFNNEQFF. The CDR3, as DNA: TGTGCCAGCAGCTCTAAAGCGGGGTTCAACAATGAGCAGTTCTTC.

V gene TRBV28 combines with J gene TRBJ1-5, with D perhaps matching TRBD1 (5 bases). V gave up 4 bases and J gave up 2 bases, with 15 bases separating them. Looked up from germline, CDR1 is MDHEN and CDR2 is SYDVKM. The CDR3 covers 16 residues. Written as DNA, the CDR3 is TGTGCCAGCAGTTCAACCGGGACTTTGGGCAATCAGCCCCAGCATTTT. Amino acid sequence: CASSSTGTLGNQPQHF. Drawing the rest from reference TRBV28 and TRBJ1-5, the complete variable domain is DVKVTQSSRYLVKRTGEKVFLECVQDMDHENMFWYRQDPGLGLRLIYFSYDVKMKEKGDIPEGYSVSREKKERFSLILESASTNQTSMYLCASSSTGTLGNQPQHFGDGTRLSIL.

The chain combines TRBV30 with TRBJ1-3; TRBD1 aligns across 10 bases. From germline, CDR1 is GTSNPN and CDR2 SVGIG (reference sequence). This CDR3 has 17 amino acids. The J segment lost 1 base and the V segment lost 0 bases, leaving 6 bases of the junction unmatched. The CDR3 protein is CAWSVQGQGFSGNTIYF. The CDR3 DNA sequence: TGTGCCTGGAGTGTACAGGGACAGGGGTTTTCTGGAAACACCATATATTTT.

The table lists this clone with a few counts. The chain recombines TRBV13 with TRBJ1-2; possibly TRBD1 for D (6 bases). In germline, CDR1 is PRHDT, CDR2 FYEKMQ (reference sequence). Trimming took 2 bases from V and 4 from J, leaving 8 bases between them. This CDR3 contains 13 residues. CDR3 bases: TGTGCCAGCAGCTTAAGGACAGCCTATGGCTACACCTTC. It encodes CASSLRTAYGYTF.

CDR3 region: CASKRDSGETQYF. In DNA form, the CDR3 reads TGTGCCAGCAAACGGGACAGCGGGGAGACCCAGTACTTC. The gene calls are TRBV12-3 or TRBV12-4 and TRBJ2-5; TRBD1 might be the D (7 bases). V was pared by 7 bases and J by 5 bases, with 14 bases between. CDR3 size: 13 residues.

This chain uses TRBV19 with TRBJ2-1; a possible D gene is TRBD1 (5 bases). Germline values: CDR1 LNHDA, CDR2 SQIVND (reference sequence). The CDR3 sequence is 15 residues long. Trimming left V 9 bases short and J 0 bases short, with 15 bases between. DNA of the CDR3: TGTGCCAGCTCCCCATCAGGGTCCTCCTACAATGAGCAGTTCTTC. This gives the protein CASSPSGSSYNEQFF.

The V call is TRBV11-3, the J call TRBJ2-2; maybe TRBD2 (5 bases). With 1 base removed from V and 4 bases from J, the gap between germline ends came to 10 bases. Germline lookup yields CDR1 SGHNT and CDR2 YENEEA. The CDR3 has 15 residues. The DNA for the CDR3 is TGTGCCAGCAGCTTAGCCCTCCGGGGCACCGGGGAGCTGTTTTTT. Protein sequence: CASSLALRGTGELFF.

This clone was seen once. The V and J genes are TRBV5-5 and TRBJ2-1; TRBD2 matches at 10 bases. The germline V gene encodes CDR1 SGHKS and CDR2 YYEKEE (reference sequence). This CDR3 region has 15 residues. J gave up 1 base and V 7 bases, and 5 bases lay outside the gene matches. The CDR3 loop reads CASYLAGGSYNEQFF. The CDR3 DNA sequence: TGTGCCAGCTATTTAGCGGGGGGTTCCTACAATGAGCAGTTCTTC.

The chain recombines TRBV10-3 with TRBJ1-6, with D perhaps matching TRBD1 (6 bases). Germline-derived CDR1 and CDR2 are ENHRY and SYGVKD. Trimming left V 0 bases short and J 4 bases short, with 10 bases between. The length of the CDR3 is 16 residues. As DNA, the CDR3 is TGTGCCATCAGTGAGTCGACAGGAAAGTATAATTCACCCCTCCACTTT. Its protein product is CAISESTGKYNSPLHF.

The chain couples TRBV11-2 to TRBJ2-1; a weak D match, TRBD2 (6 bases). Germline V gene lookup returns CDR1 SGHAT and CDR2 FQNNGV. This CDR3 is 14 amino acids long. V was clipped by 0 bases and J by 5 bases, with 8 bases between them. CDR3 DNA sequence: TGTGCCAGCAGCTTAGATCGGGGGAACAATGAGCAGTTCTTC. Its protein product is CASSLDRGNNEQFF.

The chain carries TRBV2 and TRBJ1-5; 9 bases agree with TRBD1. The CDR3 spans 19 residues. The V gene's germline CDR1 is SNHLY and CDR2 FYNNEI. V lost 3 bases, J lost 2 bases, and 14 bases stayed unmatched. The CDR3 bases are TGTGCCAGCAGTGATAAACGGGACAGGGCAATAGGAGGCAATCAGCCCCAGCATTTT. This translates into CASSDKRDRAIGGNQPQHF.

V and J are TRBV30 and TRBJ1-1; possibly TRBD1 for D (6 bases). V was pared by 2 bases and J by 5 bases, with 12 bases between. The CDR3 loop spans 13 amino acids. Per germline, CDR1 GTSNPN and CDR2 SVGIG (reference sequence). Here the CDR3 DNA reads TGTGCCTGGAGTTCAGGGGAGGGAACTGAAGCTTTCTTT. It specifies CAWSSGEGTEAFF.

This clone was seen only once. The J gene is TRBJ2-5, the V gene TRBV7-2; 8 bases align to TRBD2. The germline CDR1 and CDR2 sequences are SGHTA and FQGNSA. The length of the CDR3 is 16 residues. Trimming removed 7 bases from V and 3 bases from J; junction bases left unmatched: 13. CDR3 nucleotides: TGTGCCAGCAAAGCCGGATCGGCGGGGGGTAAAGAGACCCAGTACTTC. Translated: CASKAGSAGGKETQYF. The whole variable domain, filled in from reference TRBV7-2 and TRBJ2-5, reads GAGVSQSPSNKVTEKGKDVELRCDPISGHTALYWYRQSLGQGLEFLIYFQGNSAPDKSGLPSDRFSAERTGGSVSTLTIQRTQQEDSAVYLCASKAGSAGGKETQYFGPGTRLLVL.

The chain employs TRBV7-2 and TRBJ2-7; 7 positions agree with TRBD2. Germline CDR1 and CDR2: SGHTA and FQGNSA. There are 13 residues in the CDR3. The trim removed 2 bases at V and 5 bases at J, leaving 3 bases unmatched. In DNA form, the CDR3 reads TGTGCCAGCAGCTTAATGGGGGGGGACGAGCAGTACTTC. Translation gives CASSLMGGDEQYF. The full variable domain, completed using reference TRBV7-2 and TRBJ2-7, is GAGVSQSPSNKVTEKGKDVELRCDPISGHTALYWYRQSLGQGLEFLIYFQGNSAPDKSGLPSDRFSAERTGGSVSTLTIQRTQQEDSAVYLCASSLMGGDEQYFGPGTRLTVT.

The gene calls are TRBV24-1 and TRBJ1-5; D unresolved. The germline gives CDR1 KGHDR, CDR2 SFDVKD. The CDR3 loop spans 16 amino acids. Trimming stripped 3 bases from V and 0 bases from J, with 11 bases between. The DNA of the CDR3 is TGTGCCACCAGTGATCCGAAGCGGGATAGCAATCAGCCCCAGCATTTT. This gives the protein CATSDPKRDSNQPQHF.

This chain connects TRBV7-6 to TRBJ2-7; TRBD2 agrees at 7 bases. V shed 2 bases and J 1 base; nucleotides not matched to a gene: 5. CDR1 and CDR2 from the germline V gene are SGHVS and FNYEAQ. The CDR3 runs to 15 residues. The CDR3 DNA reads TGTGCCAGCAGCTTAACGGGAGGCCAGTCCTACGAGCAGTACTTC. This gives the protein CASSLTGGQSYEQYF.

Points on this clone: This specimen includes other DNA sequences encoding the same CDR3. The J gene is TRBJ2-7, the V gene TRBV7-9; the D gene is possibly TRBD1 (5 bases). The germline V gene has CDR1 SEHNR and CDR2 FQNEAQ (reference sequence). With 5 bases removed from V and 5 bases from J, the gap between germline ends came to 7 bases. The CDR3 contains 11 residues. Written as DNA, the CDR3 is TGTGCCAGCAGCCCCAGGGACGAGCAGTACTTC. Protein product: CASSPRDEQYF. The variable domain in full, with the rest retrieved from reference TRBV7-9 and TRBJ2-7, is DTGVSQNPRHKITKRGQNVTFRCDPISEHNRLYWYRQTLGQGPEFLTYFQNEAQLEKSRLLSDRFSAERPKGSFSTLEIQRTEQGDSAMYLCASSPRDEQYFGPGTRLTVT.

V gene TRBV5-1 combines with J gene TRBJ2-1, with D maybe TRBD2 (6 bases). This CDR3 comprises 13 residues. Trimming stripped 4 bases from V and 3 bases from J, with 8 bases between. CDR1 and CDR2 (germline): SGHRS, YFSETQ. The chain's CDR3 is CASSVDYYNEQFF. The CDR3 bases are TGCGCCAGCAGCGTGGACTACTACAATGAGCAGTTCTTC.

The rearrangement joins TRBV5-1 to TRBJ2-5, with TRBD2 matching over 9 bases. This CDR3 has 21 amino acids. V shed 4 bases and J 0 bases; nucleotides not matched to a gene: 22. CDR1 is SGHRS, CDR2 YFSETQ, per germline. This chain's CDR3 is CASSPRPRGTSGSVYQETQYF. For the CDR3, the DNA is TGCGCCAGCAGCCCCCGGCCGAGGGGAACTAGCGGGTCCGTCTACCAAGAGACCCAGTACTTC.

The chain links TRBV20-1 to TRBJ2-5; D possibly corresponds to TRBD1 (5 bases). The V gene's germline CDR1 is DFQATT and CDR2 SNEGSKA (reference sequence). V was cut by 3 bases and J by 5 bases, with 13 bases left in between. The CDR3 covers 13 residues. For the CDR3, the DNA is TGCAGTGCTAGTGGTGGGGCGCGGGAGACCCAGTACTTC. It yields the protein CSASGGARETQYF.

Concerning this clone: Other DNA sequences from this sample encode an identical CDR3 as well. This chain joins TRBV29-1 and TRBJ1-3; 9 nucleotides match TRBD1. Germline V gene data show CDR1 as SQVTM and CDR2 as ANQGSEA. This CDR3 is built from 13 residues. The junction had 6 bases not matched to a gene; V was cut back by 7 bases and J by 5 bases. CDR3 bases: TGCAGCGGGAAGACAGGGGGGAGAAACACCATATATTTT. Protein product: CSGKTGGRNTIYF.

The chain joins TRBV6-2 or TRBV6-3 to TRBJ1-1; 9 bases are shared with TRBD1. Germline V CDR1 and CDR2: MNHEY, SVGEGT. This CDR3 is 16 amino acids long. The V and J ends lost 4 bases and 3 bases, in that order; junction bases with no gene match: 9. As DNA, the CDR3 is TGTGCCAGCAGTTCCGTTGACAGGGGGAGCTACACTGAAGCTTTCTTT. It specifies CASSSVDRGSYTEAFF.